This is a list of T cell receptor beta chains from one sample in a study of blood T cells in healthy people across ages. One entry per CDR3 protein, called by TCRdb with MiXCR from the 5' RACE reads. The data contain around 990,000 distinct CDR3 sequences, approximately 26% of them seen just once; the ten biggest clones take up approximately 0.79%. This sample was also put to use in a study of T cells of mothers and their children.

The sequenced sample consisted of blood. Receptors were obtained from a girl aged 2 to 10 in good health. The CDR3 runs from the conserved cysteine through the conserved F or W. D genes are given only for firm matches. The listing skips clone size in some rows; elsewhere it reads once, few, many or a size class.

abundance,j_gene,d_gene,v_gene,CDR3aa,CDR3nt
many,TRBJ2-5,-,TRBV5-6,CASSPIRGQETQYF,TGTGCCAGCAGCCCAATCAGGGGACAAGAGACCCAGTACTTC
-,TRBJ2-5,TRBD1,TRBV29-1,CSVDDRADRREETQYF,TGCAGCGTTGATGACCGAGCGGACAGGCGGGAAGAGACCCAGTACTTC
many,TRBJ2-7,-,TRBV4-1,CASSQEGGHSSEQYF,TGCGCCAGCAGCCAAGAGGGGGGACACTCAAGCGAGCAGTACTTC
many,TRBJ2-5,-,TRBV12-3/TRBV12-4,CASSFVGEETQYF,TGTGCCAGCAGTTTCGTTGGTGAAGAGACCCAGTACTTC
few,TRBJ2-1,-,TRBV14,CASSQWRRDEQFF,TGTGCCAGCAGCCAATGGAGACGGGATGAGCAGTTCTTC
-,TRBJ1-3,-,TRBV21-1,CVQGAGNTIYF,TGTGTTCAGGGTGCTGGAAACACCATATATTTT
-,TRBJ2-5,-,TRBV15,CATSRDSGSYEETQYF,TGTGCCACCAGCAGAGATTCGGGAAGTTATGAGGAGACCCAGTACTTC
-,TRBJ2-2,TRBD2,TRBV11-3,CASSTVAGWELFF,TGTGCCAGCAGCACCGTAGCGGGGTGGGAGCTGTTTTTT
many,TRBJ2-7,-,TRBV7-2,CASSPLGYEQYF,TGTGCCAGCAGCCCCCTGGGTTACGAGCAGTACTTC
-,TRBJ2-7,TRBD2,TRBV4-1,CASSWASGSSYEQYF,TGCGCCAGCAGCTGGGCTAGCGGGTCCTCCTACGAGCAGTACTTC
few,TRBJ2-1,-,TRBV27,CASSWTTGVGEQFF,TGTGCCAGCAGTTGGACGACGGGAGTTGGTGAGCAGTTCTTC
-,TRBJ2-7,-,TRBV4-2,CASSQDLAFEQYF,TGTGCCAGCAGCCAAGATCTGGCGTTCGAGCAGTACTTC
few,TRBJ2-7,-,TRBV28,CASSFTRGEQYF,TGTGCCAGCAGTTTTACGCGGGGCGAGCAGTACTTC
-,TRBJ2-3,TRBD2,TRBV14,CASSLTGTSGGVWSDTQYF,TGTGCCAGCAGCCTAACCGGGACTAGCGGGGGGGTTTGGTCGGATACGCAGTATTTT
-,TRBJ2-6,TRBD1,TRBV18,CASSPTLGQGTSGANVLTF,TGTGCCAGCTCACCAACCCTGGGACAGGGGACATCTGGGGCCAACGTCCTGACTTTC
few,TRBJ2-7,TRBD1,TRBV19,CATKPGQGYEQYF,TGTGCCACCAAACCGGGACAGGGCTACGAGCAGTACTTC
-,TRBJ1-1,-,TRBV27,CASSLSQYTEAFF,TGTGCCAGCAGTTTATCGCAATACACTGAAGCTTTCTTT
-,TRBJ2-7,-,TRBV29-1,CSVAAGAYEQYF,TGCAGCGTTGCTGCAGGGGCGTACGAGCAGTACTTC
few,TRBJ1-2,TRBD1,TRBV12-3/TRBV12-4,CASRRVGTVNTNYGYTF,TGTGCCAGCAGACGCGTCGGGACAGTCAATACTAACTATGGCTACACCTTC
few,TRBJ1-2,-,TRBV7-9,CASSLVERGDDGYTF,TGTGCCAGCAGCTTAGTGGAGCGAGGGGACGATGGCTACACCTTC
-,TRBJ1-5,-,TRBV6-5,CASSYSVQSQPQHF,TGTGCCAGCAGTTACTCAGTCCAAAGTCAGCCCCAGCATTTT
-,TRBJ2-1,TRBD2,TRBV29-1,CSLAGYNEQFF,TGCAGCTTAGCGGGGTACAATGAGCAGTTCTTC
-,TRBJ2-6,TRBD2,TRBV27,CASSFVGRARSGANVLTF,TGTGCCAGCAGTTTCGTCGGGAGGGCCCGGTCTGGGGCCAACGTCCTGACTTTC
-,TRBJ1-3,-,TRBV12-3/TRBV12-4,CASSTTTGTGNTIYF,TGTGCCAGCAGTACGACAACAGGGACTGGAAACACCATATATTTT
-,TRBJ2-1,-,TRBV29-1,CSIKRPWEGGDEQFF,TGCAGCATAAAAAGACCGTGGGAGGGGGGGGATGAGCAGTTCTTC
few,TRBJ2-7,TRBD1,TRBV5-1,CASSPGQGIYEQYF,TGCGCCAGCAGCCCGGGACAGGGGATCTACGAGCAGTACTTC
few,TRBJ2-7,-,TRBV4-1,CASSQVPTSLYEQYF,TGCGCCAGCAGCCAAGTCCCTACTAGTCTCTACGAGCAGTACTTC
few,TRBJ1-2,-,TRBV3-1,CASSPGGSIYGYTF,TGTGCCAGCAGCCCTGGGGGCAGCATCTATGGCTACACCTTC
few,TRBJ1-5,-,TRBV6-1,CASSENSYSNQPQHF,TGTGCCAGCAGTGAGAACAGCTATAGCAATCAGCCCCAGCATTTT
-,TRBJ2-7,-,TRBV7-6,CASGGPVREQYF,TGTGCCAGCGGTGGTCCCGTGAGGGAGCAGTACTTC
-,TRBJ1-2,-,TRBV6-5,CASQTRAFGYGYTF,TGTGCCAGCCAAACTCGGGCTTTTGGCTATGGCTACACCTTC
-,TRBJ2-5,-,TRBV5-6,CASSAGRVETQYF,TGTGCCAGCAGCGCCGGACGGGTGGAGACCCAGTACTTC
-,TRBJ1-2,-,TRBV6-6,CASSYPTGTKGYTF,TGTGCCAGCAGTTACCCTACCGGGACAAAAGGCTACACCTTC
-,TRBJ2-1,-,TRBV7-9,CASSSLQAGSSYNEQFF,TGTGCCAGCAGCTCACTCCAGGCGGGAAGCTCCTACAATGAGCAGTTCTTC
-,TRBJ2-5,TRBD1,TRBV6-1,CASSPRTGGPSGAQYF,TGTGCCAGCAGTCCCAGGACAGGGGGGCCCTCTGGGGCCCAGTACTTC
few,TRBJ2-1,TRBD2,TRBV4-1,CASSHLGSGGNNEQFF,TGCGCCAGCAGCCACCTTGGTTCGGGAGGGAACAATGAGCAGTTCTTC
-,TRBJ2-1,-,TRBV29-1,CSVEEEGMYNEQFF,TGCAGCGTTGAAGAGGAGGGGATGTACAATGAGCAGTTCTTC
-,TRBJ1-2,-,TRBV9,CASSHSGWDYGYTF,TGTGCCAGCAGCCACAGCGGTTGGGACTATGGCTACACCTTC
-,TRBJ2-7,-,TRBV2,CANTDRTTYEQYF,TGTGCCAACACTGACAGGACCACCTACGAGCAGTACTTC
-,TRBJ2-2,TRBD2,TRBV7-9,CASSSSRRLAANTGELFF,TGTGCCAGCAGCTCTTCAAGGCGACTAGCGGCGAACACCGGGGAGCTGTTTTTT
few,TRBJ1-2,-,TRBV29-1,CSVEGRVRDGYTF,TGCAGCGTTGAAGGCAGGGTGAGGGATGGCTACACCTTC
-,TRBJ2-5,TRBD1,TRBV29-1,CSAQFRGLKQETQYF,TGCAGCGCCCAATTCAGGGGGCTAAAGCAAGAGACCCAGTACTTC